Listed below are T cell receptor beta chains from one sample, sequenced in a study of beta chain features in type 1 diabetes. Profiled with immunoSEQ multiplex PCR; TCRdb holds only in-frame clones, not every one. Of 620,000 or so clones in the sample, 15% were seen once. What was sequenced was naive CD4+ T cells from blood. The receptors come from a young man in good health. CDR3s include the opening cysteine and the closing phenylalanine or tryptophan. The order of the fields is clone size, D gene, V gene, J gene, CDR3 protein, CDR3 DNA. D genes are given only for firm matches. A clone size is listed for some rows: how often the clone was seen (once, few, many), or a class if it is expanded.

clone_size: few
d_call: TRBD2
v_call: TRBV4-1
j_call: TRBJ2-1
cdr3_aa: CASSSRLAGANEQFF
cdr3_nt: TGCGCCAGCAGCTCACGACTAGCGGGAGCAAATGAGCAGTTCTTC

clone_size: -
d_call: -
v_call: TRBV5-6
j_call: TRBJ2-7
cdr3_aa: CASSFAANYEQYF
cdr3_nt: TGTGCCAGCAGCTTCGCAGCCAACTACGAGCAGTACTTC

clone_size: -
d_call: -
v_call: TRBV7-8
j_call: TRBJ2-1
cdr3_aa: CASSPTRVGTLGTNEQFF
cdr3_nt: TGTGCCAGCAGCCCAACTAGAGTGGGGACTTTAGGCACAAATGAGCAGTTCTTC

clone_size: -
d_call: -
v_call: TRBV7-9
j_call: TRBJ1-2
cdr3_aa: CASSLRGRPNYGYTF
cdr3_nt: TGTGCCAGCAGCTTACGGGGCAGGCCTAACTATGGCTACACCTTC

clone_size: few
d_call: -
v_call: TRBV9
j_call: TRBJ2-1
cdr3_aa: CASSVELAGYHNEQFF
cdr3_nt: TGTGCCAGCAGCGTAGAGTTGGCAGGGTATCACAATGAGCAGTTCTTC

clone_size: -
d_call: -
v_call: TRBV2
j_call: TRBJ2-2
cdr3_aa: CASSGGTGELFF
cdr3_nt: TGTGCCAGCAGCGGGGGCACCGGGGAGCTGTTTTTT

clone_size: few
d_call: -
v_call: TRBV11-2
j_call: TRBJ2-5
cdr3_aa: CASNRQGGRWETQYF
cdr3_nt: TGTGCCAGCAATCGGCAGGGTGGGCGATGGGAGACCCAGTACTTC

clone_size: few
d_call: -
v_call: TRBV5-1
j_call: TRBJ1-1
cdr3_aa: CASSLAVGLNTEAFF
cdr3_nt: TGCGCCAGCAGCTTGGCCGTGGGTCTGAACACTGAAGCTTTCTTT

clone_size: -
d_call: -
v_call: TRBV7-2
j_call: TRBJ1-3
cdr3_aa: CASSKPAVYGNTIYF
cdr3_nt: TGTGCCAGCAGCAAGCCAGCCGTGTATGGAAACACCATATATTTT

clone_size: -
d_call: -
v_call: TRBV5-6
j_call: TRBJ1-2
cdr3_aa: CASSSLGEPNYGYTF
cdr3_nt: TGTGCCAGCAGCTCCCTAGGGGAACCCAACTATGGCTACACCTTC

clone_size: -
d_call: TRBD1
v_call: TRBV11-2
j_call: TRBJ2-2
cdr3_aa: CASRRPGTANTGELFF
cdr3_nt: TGTGCCAGCAGGCGTCCCGGGACAGCGAACACCGGGGAGCTGTTTTTT

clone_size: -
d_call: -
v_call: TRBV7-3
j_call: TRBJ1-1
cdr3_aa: CASRYRVNTEAFF
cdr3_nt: TGTGCCAGCAGATACAGGGTGAACACTGAAGCTTTCTTT

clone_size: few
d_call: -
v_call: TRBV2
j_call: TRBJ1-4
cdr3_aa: CASSPGPVRATNEKLFF
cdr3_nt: TGTGCCAGCAGTCCGGGGCCGGTTCGTGCAACTAATGAAAAACTGTTTTTT

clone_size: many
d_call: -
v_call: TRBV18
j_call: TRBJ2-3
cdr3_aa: CASSPGTDTQYF
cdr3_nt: TGTGCCAGCTCACCGGGCACAGATACGCAGTATTTT

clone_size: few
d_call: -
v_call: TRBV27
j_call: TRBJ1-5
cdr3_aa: CASSLRYSNQPQHF
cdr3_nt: TGTGCCAGCAGTTTACGGTATAGCAATCAGCCCCAGCATTTT

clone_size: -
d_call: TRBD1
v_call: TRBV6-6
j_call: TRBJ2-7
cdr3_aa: CALRRTGSYEQYF
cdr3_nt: TGTGCCTTGCGAAGGACAGGGTCCTACGAGCAGTACTTC

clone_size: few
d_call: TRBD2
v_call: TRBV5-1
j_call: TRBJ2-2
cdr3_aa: CASSRKTSGAARELFF
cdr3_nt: TGCGCCAGCAGCCGCAAGACTAGCGGGGCCGCTCGGGAGCTGTTTTTT

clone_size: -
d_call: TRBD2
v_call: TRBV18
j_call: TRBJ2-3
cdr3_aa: CASSPSLAGGQGTQYF
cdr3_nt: TGTGCCAGCTCACCATCACTAGCGGGGGGCCAAGGTACGCAGTATTTT

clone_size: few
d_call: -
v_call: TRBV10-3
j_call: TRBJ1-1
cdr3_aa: CAISPGTENTEAFF
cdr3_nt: TGTGCCATCAGTCCAGGGACCGAGAACACTGAAGCTTTCTTT

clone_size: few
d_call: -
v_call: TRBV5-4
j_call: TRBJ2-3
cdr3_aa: CASSGKRPSTDTQYF
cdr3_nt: TGTGCCAGCAGCGGAAAGCGGCCTAGCACAGATACGCAGTATTTT

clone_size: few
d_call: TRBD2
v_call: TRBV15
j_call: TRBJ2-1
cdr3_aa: CATSRDRLAGIYNEQFF
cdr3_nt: TGTGCCACCAGCAGAGACCGACTAGCGGGTATCTACAATGAGCAGTTCTTC

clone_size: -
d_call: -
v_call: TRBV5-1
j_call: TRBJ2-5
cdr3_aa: CASSLAFQGRAQYF
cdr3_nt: TGCGCCAGCAGCTTGGCCTTTCAGGGGCGCGCCCAGTACTTC